A single sample is the source of the 27 T cell receptor beta chains below, sequenced in a study of tumor and adjacent non-tumor tissue in lung cancer. RNA was extracted from bulk tissue without any cell sorting. Three rounds of nested PCR, following a modified ARM-PCR protocol, produced the TCRbeta library. MiXCR was run by TCRdb on the multiplex PCR reads, yielding one entry per CDR3 protein. The table records under 250,000 distinct CDR3 sequences, about two thirds of them present only once. The specimen was lung tumor tissue. The receptors were gathered from a man in his 60s with non-small cell lung cancer.

As regards this clonotype: This could be a read error, since a much larger clone is one nucleotide away. The J gene is TRBJ1-2, the V gene TRBV4-2; TRBD1 agrees at 9 bases. The V gene's germline CDR1 is LGHNA and CDR2 YNFKEQ. The CDR3 is made up of 14 amino acids. V lost 6 bases, J lost 6 bases, and 8 bases stayed unmatched. In DNA, the CDR3 is TGTGCCAGCAGGCAGCAGACAGGGGGGGATGGCTACACCTTC. Translated: CASRQQTGGDGYTF.

The count of this clonotype is one. Compared with germline, one end of the junction differs, possibly owing to a read error. V gene TRBV29-1 combines with J gene TRBJ2-3, with 7 bases fitting TRBD2. Germline V gene sequence: CDR1 SQVTM, CDR2 ANQGSEA. The length of the CDR3 is 13 residues. The CDR3 DNA reads as TGTAGCGTTACCCGGGACTATCAGTCCCCGCAGTATTTT. It encodes CSVTRDYQSPQYF.

As regards this clonotype: A read error may produce the germline difference seen at one junction end. The genes are TRBV7-8 and TRBJ1-1; D might be TRBD1 (5 bases). Per the germline V gene, CDR1 is SGHVS and CDR2 is FQNEAQ. This CDR3 is 13 amino acids long. In DNA form, the CDR3 reads TGTGCCAGCGGCTTAGCCGGGCAGGGTGAAGCTTTCTTT. Protein sequence: CASGLAGQGEAFF.

As for this clonotype: A much larger clone differs from this one at a single base, so this may be a read error. The rearrangement links TRBV20-1 to TRBJ2-1; 9 nucleotides align to TRBD2. The CDR3 loop spans 14 amino acids. CDR1 and CDR2 (germline): DFQATT, SNEGSKA (reference sequence). V was pared by 5 bases and J by 6 bases, with 8 bases of the junction left unmatched. The CDR3 loop is CSACDSGGVNEQFF. In nucleotides, the CDR3 is TGCAGTGCTTGTGATAGCGGGGGTGTCAATGAGCAGTTCTTC.

Remarks on this clonotype: This may be a read error: a much more frequent sequence differs by one nucleotide. The rearrangement uses TRBV10-2 and TRBJ1-5; 7 bases agree with TRBD1. Germline V gene lookup returns CDR1 WSHSY and CDR2 SAAADI. V lost 5 bases and J lost 2; bases outside the gene matches: 6. The CDR3 is made up of 15 amino acids. CDR3 DNA: TGCGCCAGCAGTATCGGGACAGTGGGCAATCAGCCCCAGCATTTT. Translated, it gives CASSIGTVGNQPQHF.

This chain joins TRBV7-3 and TRBJ2-3; D is tentatively TRBD1 or TRBD2 (5 bases each). Trimming cost V 7 bases and J 3 bases, with 20 bases left between them. CDR1 is SGHTA, CDR2 FQGTGA, per germline. The CDR3 consists of 16 residues. CDR3 bases: TGTGCCAGCAACTGCCGGGGCGGAGAAGGGACAGATACGCAGTATTTT. The encoded protein is CASNCRGGEGTDTQYF. The entire variable domain, with the rest obtained from reference TRBV7-3 and TRBJ2-3, is as follows: GAGVSQTPSNKVTEKGKYVELRCDPISGHTALYWYRQSLGQGPEFLIYFQGTGAADDSGLPNDRFFAVRPEGSVSTLKIQRTERGDSAVYLCASNCRGGEGTDTQYFGPGTRLTVL.

The rearrangement joins TRBV28 to TRBJ2-5, with 8 nucleotides matching TRBD2. V was pared by 9 bases and J by 1 base, with 7 bases of the junction left unmatched. CDR3 size: 14 residues. CDR1 is MDHEN and CDR2 is SYDVKM in the germline V gene. The CDR3 DNA reads as TGTGCCAGAAACGCGGGGGGACTCCAAGAGACCCAGTACTTC. This encodes CARNAGGLQETQYF.

Remarks on this clonotype: This may be a read error, as it is one base from a much larger clone. The chain combines TRBV4-3 with TRBJ1-5; no definite D call. The CDR3 is 15 residues long. CDR1 and CDR2 from the germline V gene are LGHNA and YSLEER. V was shortened by 0 bases and J by 3 bases, with 9 bases between the two germline ends. The CDR3 bases are TGCGCCAGCAGCCAAGAGGTATATAACAATCAGCCCCAGCATTTT. Amino acid sequence: CASSQEVYNNQPQHF.

This clonotype has just a few counts. The rearrangement links TRBV6-1 to TRBJ1-5; D call uncertain. CDR3 length: 14 amino acids. CDR1 MNHNS and CDR2 SASEGT come from the germline V gene. V was shortened by 2 bases and J by 4 bases, with 9 bases between the two germline ends. The DNA for the CDR3 is TGTGCCAGCAGTGAACAGCGGGGAAATCAGCCCCAGCATTTT. It yields the protein CASSEQRGNQPQHF.

As to this clonotype: The junction does not match germline at one end; this may be a read error. V gene TRBV6-2 or TRBV6-3 combines with J gene TRBJ1-1; D might be TRBD1 (5 bases). The germline CDR1 and CDR2 sequences are MNHEY and SVGEGT. This CDR3 comprises 17 residues. This CDR3 is CACSNSDKLGLNTEAFF. In DNA form, the CDR3 reads TGTGCCTGCAGTAACTCGGACAAGCTTGGATTAAACACTGAAGCTTTCTTT.

This clonotype showed up just a few times. This could be a read error, since a much larger clone is one nucleotide away. The rearrangement joins TRBV10-2 to TRBJ1-1; D is unclear. V was cut by 3 bases and J by 8 bases, with 16 bases left in between. The CDR3 is 14 amino acids. CDR1 and CDR2 from the germline V gene are WSHSY and SAAADI. The DNA of the CDR3 is TGCGCCAGCAGTGACTCGTATGCATGGGCCGAAGCTTTCTTT. Encoded protein: CASSDSYAWAEAFF.

This clonotype came up many times. V and J are TRBV20-1 and TRBJ1-2, with 7 bases aligning to TRBD1. Trimming took 6 bases from V and 5 from J; bases not matched to a gene: 12. This CDR3 contains 14 residues. The germline V gene has CDR1 DFQATT and CDR2 SNEGSKA (reference sequence). CDR3 sequence reads: CSAPQGEQGYGYTF. CDR3 DNA: TGCAGTGCGCCCCAGGGGGAACAGGGTTATGGCTACACCTTC.

Comments on this clonotype: One end of the junction does not line up with germline, which may come from a read error. This chain uses TRBV6-1 with TRBJ1-2, with D perhaps matching TRBD1 (5 bases). Germline assignment: CDR1 MNHNS and CDR2 SASEGT. This CDR3 spans 14 amino acids. CDR3: CASTRTSRDYGYTF. The CDR3 DNA is TGTGCTAGCACCAGAACATCCAGGGACTATGGCTACACCTTC.

Worth noting for this clonotype: The conserved phenylalanine or tryptophan is not found at the CDR3 terminus, so this likely reflects a read error. Because the CDR3's place on the DNA is in doubt, the DNA is left out and the CDR3 is given as listed by TCRdb. This chain uses TRBV11-2 with TRBJ2-6. The CDR3 spans 14 residues, counting both ends. Germline-derived CDR1 and CDR2 are SGHAT and FQNNGV. Here the CDR3 reads CASSPISWANVLTS.

The chain links TRBV20-1 to TRBJ2-3, with D perhaps matching TRBD2 (6 bases). The CDR3 spans 16 residues. Between the trimmed V and J ends, which lost 1 base and 3 bases, there was a span of 17 bases. Germline CDR1 DFQATT, CDR2 SNEGSKA (reference sequence). The CDR3 region has the DNA TGCAGTGCTAGAGTTGCGAGCGGGTGCCCGACAGATACGCAGTATTTT. Translating it yields CSARVASGCPTDTQYF.

Comment on this clonotype: The CDR3 does not close with the conserved phenylalanine or tryptophan, likely indicating a read error. This rearrangement joins TRBV12-3 or TRBV12-4 to TRBJ2-3; the D gene is possibly TRBD2 (6 bases). V was shortened by 8 bases and J by 1 base, with 13 bases between the two germline ends. The CDR3 spans 14 residues. The CDR3 region has the DNA TGTGCCAGCGCCGCGCCGGGGGGCACAGATACGCAGTATCTT. The encoded protein is CASAAPGGTDTQYL.

Concerning this clonotype: Mismatch with germline at one junction end may stem from a read error. V usage is TRBV29-1 and J usage is TRBJ1-6; possibly TRBD1 for D (5 bases). CDR1 and CDR2 (germline): SQVTM, ANQGSEA. The CDR3 is 14 amino acids. In DNA, the CDR3 is TGCAGCGTTGAGGTAGGGGAGATTAATTCACCCATCCACTTT. It yields the protein CSVEVGEINSPIHF.

In the case of this clonotype: A much more abundant neighbour one base away suggests this may be a read error. The CDR3 coding sequence is TGTGCCAGCAGTTCTAACAAGGGAAGAGAGGCCACCGGGGAGCTGTTTTTT. Protein product: CASSSNKGREATGELFF. This chain links TRBV28 with TRBJ2-2; no clear D gene. V lost 4 bases and J 4 bases, leaving 19 bases between the germline ends. Germline V gene lookup returns CDR1 MDHEN and CDR2 SYDVKM. There are 17 residues in the CDR3.

Comment on this clonotype: The junction departs from the called germline gene at one end, perhaps through a read error. The chain combines TRBV4-1 with TRBJ2-7; the D gene is possibly TRBD2 (6 bases). In germline, CDR1 is MGHRA, CDR2 YSYEKL. The CDR3 has 15 amino acids. DNA of the CDR3: TGCACCAGCAGCCAGGTCGGGACTGGGAAGTACGAGCAGTACTTC. Translating it yields CTSSQVGTGKYEQYF.

About this clonotype itself: Given the absence of the conserved phenylalanine or tryptophan at the CDR3 end, a read error is likely. This chain connects TRBV11-3 to TRBJ1-2, with D possibly being TRBD1 (6 bases). Deletions cut 5 bases from V and 2 bases from J, with 21 bases between. CDR1 is SGHNT and CDR2 is YENEEA in the germline V gene. The CDR3 covers 17 residues. CDR3 coding DNA: TGTGCCAGCAGCAATGAGGAGCAGGGGATCCTCAACTATGGCTACACCGTC. Protein: CASSNEEQGILNYGYTV.

This clonotype was recorded only once. The final CDR3 position lacks the conserved phenylalanine or tryptophan, pointing to a likely read error. J is TRBJ1-1 and V is TRBV11-2, with a tentative D call TRBD1 (5 bases). V lost 10 bases and J 4 bases, leaving 19 bases between the germline ends. The CDR3 is 14 amino acids. CDR1 and CDR2 (germline): SGHAT, FQNNGV. The CDR3 protein is CANSLVGRGTEAFS. The CDR3 region has the DNA TGTGCCAATAGCTTAGTCGGGAGGGGCACTGAAGCTTTCTCT.

This clonotype has a single count. One junction end does not reproduce the germline sequence, and a read error may be involved. The V call is TRBV6-1, the J call TRBJ2-1, with D perhaps matching TRBD2 (5 bases). The CDR3 has 12 amino acids. Germline CDR1 MNHNS, CDR2 SASEGT. CDR3 amino acids: CASSEGVWEQSF. The CDR3 coding sequence is TGTGCCAGCAGTGAAGGGGTGTGGGAGCAGTCCTTC.

Worth noting for this clonotype: At one end the junction does not follow the germline gene, possibly because of a read error. This chain joins TRBV5-4 and TRBJ1-1; 7 nucleotides line up with TRBD1. Germline CDR1 SGHNT, CDR2 YYREEE (reference sequence). The CDR3 length is 14 residues. The CDR3 sequence: CASSATGARAEVFF. The CDR3 DNA is TGTGCCAGCAGCGCTACAGGGGCGCGTGCTGAAGTTTTCTTT.

This clonotype was picked up one time. One junction end disagrees with the germline gene, perhaps due to a read error. The V gene is TRBV29-1, the J gene TRBJ2-7; 9 positions agree with TRBD2. The CDR3 is 15 amino acids. In germline, CDR1 is SQVTM, CDR2 ANQGSEA. The CDR3 region has the DNA TGCTGCGTTGCGGGGGGGACACGCTTGCCCTACGAGCAGTACTTC. It encodes CCVAGGTRLPYEQYF.

The gene calls are TRBV12-3 or TRBV12-4 and TRBJ2-3; TRBD1 matches at 8 bases. The CDR3 loop spans 14 amino acids. With 10 bases clipped from V and 3 bases from J, the junction kept 9 bases outside the gene matches. CDR3 region: CAISRTGWTDTQYF. The CDR3, as DNA: TGTGCCATCTCGCGGACAGGGTGGACAGATACGCAGTATTTT.

This clonotype was found a few times. The V call is TRBV28, the J call TRBJ2-5; TRBD2 matches at 10 bases. The V segment lost 6 bases and the J segment 5 bases; nucleotides outside the gene matches: 9. This CDR3 spans 15 amino acids. CDR1 MDHEN and CDR2 SYDVKM come from the germline V gene. The CDR3 bases are TGTGCCAGCAGGAAGAGCGGGGGGGCGTTGGAGACCCAGTACTTC. Its translation: CASRKSGGALETQYF.

The CDR3 loop is CSAQPEQGVYEQYF. The DNA for the CDR3 is TGCAGTGCCCAACCGGAACAGGGGGTCTACGAGCAGTACTTC. The rearrangement links TRBV20-1 to TRBJ2-7; 8 bases are shared with TRBD1. V lost 6 bases to trimming and J lost 3 bases; unmatched junction nucleotides: 10. The CDR3 contains 14 residues. Germline V gives CDR1 DFQATT, CDR2 SNEGSKA (reference sequence).